These 17 T cell receptor beta chains came from one sample sequenced in a study of molecular identifiers for immune sequencing clone quantification. TCRdb called the PCR reads again in MiXCR, with one record for every CDR3 protein. The repertoire holds 60,000 to 70,000 distinct CDR3 sequences, with 15% to 20% as singletons. Source material: naive CD8+ T cells from blood, with Jurkat cell RNA spiked in. This sample's subset: FACS-sorted CD8+CD4-CCR7+CD45RA+ naive T cells. Receptors originate from a human donor in good health. Some libraries in this study had Jurkat cell RNA spiked in.

This clonotype was seen more than once but under ten times. Since a much larger clone is just one base distant, this may be a read error. The chain is built from TRBV20-1 and TRBJ2-7; D perhaps matches TRBD2 (7 bases). This CDR3 spans 13 amino acids. The germline CDR1 and CDR2 sequences are DFQATT and SNEGSKA (reference sequence). CDR3 in DNA: TGCAGTGCTGCGGGGGACACCGCCTACGGGCAGTACTTC. The encoded protein is CSAAGDTAYGQYF.

This clonotype was seen ten or more times. This chain uses TRBV7-9 with TRBJ1-5, with a weak D call TRBD1 (6 bases). Germline V gene sequence: CDR1 SEHNR, CDR2 FQNEAQ (reference sequence). Trimming took off 0 bases at V and 3 bases at J, with 9 bases between the two ends. The CDR3 is made up of 15 amino acids. In nucleotides, the CDR3 is TGTGCCAGCAGCTTAGCGGACAGCTACAATCAGCCCCAGCATTTT. Its translation is CASSLADSYNQPQHF.

This clonotype was detected many times. V gene TRBV5-4 combines with J gene TRBJ2-3; 8 bases line up with TRBD2. The V gene's germline CDR1 is SGHNT and CDR2 YYREEE (reference sequence). V dropped 2 bases and J dropped 2; count of bases not matched to a gene: 4. The CDR3 is 15 residues long. CDR3 DNA: TGTGCCAGCAGCTTTAGCGGGACCCCCACAGATACGCAGTATTTT. It translates to CASSFSGTPTDTQYF.

This clonotype was detected many times. CDR3 nucleotides: TGCAGTGCGGCGGTTAGCGGGAGGGCCGGCAATGAGCAGTTCTTC. Amino acid sequence: CSAAVSGRAGNEQFF. The rearrangement links TRBV20-1 to TRBJ2-1; 11 bases map to TRBD2. The CDR3 has 15 residues. CDR1 DFQATT and CDR2 SNEGSKA come from the germline V gene (reference sequence). J lost 6 bases, V lost 6 bases, and 10 bases had no gene match.

Many counts were recorded for this clonotype. The DNA for the CDR3 is TGTGCCAGTAGTATCGGGAGGAATCAGCCCCAGCATTTT. Amino acid sequence: CASSIGRNQPQHF. This rearrangement joins TRBV19 to TRBJ1-5; D gene unclear. The CDR3 runs to 13 residues. The germline gives CDR1 LNHDA, CDR2 SQIVND (reference sequence). Trimming left V 3 bases short and J 4 bases short, with 7 bases between.

By proportion, this clonotype is medium-sized. This sequence joins TRBV29-1 and TRBJ2-4; 7 nucleotides agree with TRBD1. The germline V gene has CDR1 SQVTM and CDR2 ANQGSEA. J was trimmed by 1 base and V by 6 bases; bases with no gene match: 12. The CDR3 length is 16 residues. CDR3 nucleotide sequence: TGCAGCGTCGATGAGGGGGCAGAATTGGCCAAAAACATTCAGTACTTC. This gives the protein CSVDEGAELAKNIQYF.

This clonotype showed up just a few times. CDR3 protein: CASSDRDIPYEQYF. Here the CDR3 DNA reads TGTGCCAGCAGCGACCGGGATATACCCTACGAGCAGTACTTC. This chain connects TRBV11-3 to TRBJ2-7; TRBD2 is a possible D gene (5 bases). In germline, CDR1 is SGHNT, CDR2 YENEEA. The CDR3 has 14 amino acids. The V and J ends lost 5 bases and 2 bases respectively, with 13 bases between them.

This clonotype was seen repeatedly, ten times or more. The rearrangement joins TRBV2 to TRBJ2-7; 12 bases map to TRBD2. This CDR3 contains 15 residues. The trim removed 3 bases at V and 7 bases at J, leaving 7 bases unmatched. CDR1 is SNHLY, CDR2 FYNNEI, per germline. The DNA for the CDR3 is TGTGCCAGCAGTGATGAGGCTAGCGGGAGGGTGGAGCAGTACTTC. It yields the protein CASSDEASGRVEQYF.

This clonotype was seen only once. A clone one base away is much larger, so this may be a read error. The chain links TRBV6-5 to TRBJ1-1, with D hard to call. Per germline, CDR1 MNHEY and CDR2 SVGAGI. The V end was cut by 2 bases, the J end by 4 bases, with 11 bases between. The CDR3 extends over 14 amino acids. CDR3 bases: TGTGCCAGCAGTTACGGCCCGGGTTCCACTGAAGCTTTCTTT. Protein: CASSYGPGSTEAFF.

This clonotype was observed many times. The gene calls are TRBV3-1 and TRBJ2-2, with TRBD1 identical over 7 bases. CDR1 and CDR2 from the germline V gene are LGHDT and YNNKEL (reference sequence). This CDR3 has 15 amino acids. Trimming removed 1 base from V and 6 bases from J; junction bases left unmatched: 5. The CDR3 sequence is CASSQGQGVAGELFF. The CDR3 nucleotides read TGTGCCAGCAGCCAAGGACAGGGTGTGGCCGGGGAGCTGTTTTTT.

This clonotype was seen repeatedly, ten times or more. The rearrangement links TRBV2 to TRBJ2-7; 9 bases fit TRBD1. This CDR3 spans 13 amino acids. V dropped 5 bases and J dropped 5; count of bases not matched to a gene: 4. Germline V gene lookup returns CDR1 SNHLY and CDR2 FYNNEI. The CDR3 bases are TGTGCCAGCAGTTACAGGGGGCTCGACGAGCAGTACTTC. Its protein product is CASSYRGLDEQYF.

Details on this clonotype: Since a much larger clone is just one base distant, this may be a read error. The V call is TRBV27, the J call TRBJ1-1; perhaps TRBD1 as D (5 bases). The CDR3 has 12 residues. CDR1 is MNHEY, CDR2 SMNVEV, per germline (reference sequence). The CDR3 here is CSPGGGYTEAFF. In nucleotides, the CDR3 is TGTTCTCCCGGGGGAGGGTACACTGAAGCTTTCTTT.

Note on this clonotype: One end of the junction does not line up with germline, which may come from a read error. The V call is TRBV6-5, the J call TRBJ2-3; D gene uncertain. The CDR3 runs to 13 residues. Germline CDR1 is MNHEY and CDR2 is SVGAGI. The CDR3 loop is CAGMAVGPETRYF. Written as DNA, the CDR3 is TGTGCCGGCATGGCGGTTGGACCCGAGACGCGGTATTTT.

This clonotype was seen many times. V and J are TRBV9 and TRBJ2-7; 7 bases agree with TRBD2. The germline CDR1 and CDR2 sequences are SGDLS and YYNGEE. This CDR3 contains 14 residues. The V and J ends lost 2 bases and 1 base, in that order; junction bases with no gene match: 3. The CDR3 bases are TGTGCCAGCAGCGTTAGCGGGCCGTCCTACGAGCAGTACTTC. It yields the protein CASSVSGPSYEQYF.

This clonotype is medium-sized in the sample. V gene TRBV20-1 combines with J gene TRBJ2-3; D may match TRBD1 or TRBD2 (5 bases each). Trimming stripped 0 bases from V and 4 bases from J, with 17 bases between. The germline CDR1 and CDR2 sequences are DFQATT and SNEGSKA (reference sequence). The CDR3 has 16 residues. In DNA form, the CDR3 reads TGCAGTGCTAGAGACCGTGACAGTACGCGGGCAGATACGCAGTATTTT. It is translated as CSARDRDSTRADTQYF.

The V call is TRBV12-3 or TRBV12-4, the J call TRBJ2-1; D is unclear. This CDR3 comprises 12 residues. Trimming stripped 5 bases from V and 5 bases from J, with 7 bases between. The CDR3 DNA sequence: TGTGCCAGCAGTCCCATGCACAATGAGCAGTTCTTC. This codes for CASSPMHNEQFF.

On this clonotype: This may arise from a read error, as a much more abundant clone is one base away. The chain employs TRBV21-1 and TRBJ2-7; TRBD2, the table's D call, was not compared with the DNA. TRBV21-1 is a pseudogene. This CDR3 spans 15 amino acids. CDR3 amino acids: CASGRVLSGKYEQYF. Here the CDR3 DNA reads TGTGCCAGCGGCCGAGTCCTTAGCGGGAAGTACGAGCAGTACTTC.